The entry below describes one TCR beta chain. This table comes from immunoSEQ multiplex PCR, and its TCRdb copy is limited to in-frame clones, with some not included. Of over 200,000 clones in the sample, 92% were seen once. The data derive from a study of blood T cell repertoires in COVID-19. Specimen: peripheral blood. This sequence was found in a man aged 55 to 70 with COVID-19, enrolled during active disease.

In DNA form, the CDR3 reads TGTGCCAGCTCACCGACAGGGCGCACCGGGGAGCTGTTTTTT. This codes for CASSPTGRTGELFF. This chain uses TRBV18 with TRBJ2-2; 7 bases fit TRBD1. This CDR3 has 14 residues. Looked up from germline, CDR1 is KGHSH and CDR2 is LQKENI. Losses at the gene ends were 3 bases for V and 4 bases for J; bases not matched to a gene: 2.